This is a list of T cell receptor beta chains from one sample in a study of shared clonotypes between healthy human individuals. Generated by immunoSEQ multiplex PCR, the TCRdb table keeps only in-frame clones and is missing some. The repertoire holds about 2 million clones, with 85% to 95% as singletons. Sequences were obtained from naive CD4+ T cells sorted from blood. Receptors originate from a man aged 18 to 30 in good health. Both conserved end residues are part of each CDR3. A D gene is named only where the DNA matches it firmly. Rows give clone size only sometimes, using once, few, many, or a class for an expanded clone.

>TRBV7-2|.|TRBJ1-6|.
CASSRARNLNSPLHF
TGTGCCAGCAGCCGCGCTCGGAACCTTAATTCACCCCTCCACTTT
>TRBV30|.|TRBJ1-1|once
CAWSGRGKGTEAFF
TGTGCCTGGAGTGGTAGGGGGAAAGGCACTGAAGCTTTCTTT
>TRBV29-1|.|TRBJ2-3|.
CSASGPPTYF
TGCAGCGCTTCCGGGCCCCCCACGTATTTT
>TRBV7-8|.|TRBJ1-2|.
CASSLEAGIYGYTF
TGTGCCAGCAGCTTAGAAGCCGGAATCTATGGCTACACCTTC
>TRBV29-1|TRBD2|TRBJ2-3|.
CSVEGLAGGGTDTQYF
TGCAGCGTTGAAGGTCTAGCGGGAGGGGGCACAGATACGCAGTATTTT
>TRBV25-1|TRBD1|TRBJ1-6|.
CASSEGQGYNSPLHF
TGTGCCAGCAGTGAGGGACAGGGCTATAATTCACCCCTCCACTTT
>TRBV2|.|TRBJ1-5|.
CASSEGRYNQPQHF
TGTGCCAGCAGTGAAGGACGATACAATCAGCCCCAGCATTTT
>TRBV14|.|TRBJ2-7|.
CASSQMWTLEQYF
TGTGCCAGCAGCCAAATGTGGACTCTCGAGCAGTACTTC
>TRBV10-2|TRBD2|TRBJ2-5|.
CASSLAGGFRETQYF
TGCGCCAGCAGTCTAGCGGGAGGGTTTAGGGAGACCCAGTACTTC
>TRBV29-1|.|TRBJ1-1|.
CSATGRNDNTEAFF
TGCAGCGCCACGGGCCGGAATGATAACACTGAAGCTTTCTTT
>TRBV30|.|TRBJ2-5|.
CAWRPDHETQYF
TGTGCCTGGAGGCCCGACCATGAGACCCAGTACTTC
>TRBV28|.|TRBJ1-3|once
CASTSRAGNTIYF
TGTGCCAGCACTAGCAGGGCAGGGAACACCATATATTTT
>TRBV7-9|.|TRBJ2-1|.
CASSLGQHNEQFF
TGTGCCAGCAGCCTTGGACAGCACAATGAGCAGTTCTTC
>TRBV7-9|.|TRBJ1-2|.
CASSLGDFGGYTF
TGTGCCAGCAGCTTAGGAGATTTCGGTGGCTACACCTTC
>TRBV25-1|TRBD1|TRBJ2-3|once
CASSGQGTSTDTQYF
TGTGCCAGCAGTGGACAGGGGACTAGCACAGATACGCAGTATTTT
>TRBV5-1|TRBD2|TRBJ2-7|.
CASSLEAGGSHPYEQYF
TGCGCCAGCAGCTTAGAAGCGGGGGGCTCCCATCCCTACGAGCAGTACTTC
>TRBV10-3|.|TRBJ1-1|.
CAISELVGRAFF
TGTGCCATCAGTGAGCTAGTGGGAAGGGCTTTCTTT
>TRBV5-1|TRBD1|TRBJ1-6|.
CASSQDGGTANYNSPLHF
TGCGCCAGCAGCCAGGACGGCGGGACAGCGAACTATAATTCACCCCTCCACTTT
>TRBV7-6|TRBD1|TRBJ2-7|.
CASSLGGQGEEQYF
TGTGCCAGCAGCTTAGGCGGACAGGGTGAAGAGCAGTACTTC
>TRBV10-3|.|TRBJ2-7|.
CAISPRTLYEQYF
TGTGCCATCAGTCCGAGGACCCTCTACGAGCAGTACTTC
>TRBV6-1|.|TRBJ1-5|.
CATSVTGNQPQHF
TGTGCCACCTCGGTCACGGGCAATCAGCCCCAGCATTTT
>TRBV11-2|TRBD1|TRBJ2-3|.
CASSLEGRGQVDTQYF
TGTGCCAGCAGCTTAGAGGGCAGGGGGCAAGTAGATACGCAGTATTTT
>TRBV5-4|.|TRBJ2-7|.
CASSLGTAIPYEQYF
TGTGCCAGCAGCTTGGGGACGGCGATTCCCTACGAGCAGTACTTC
>TRBV5-1|.|TRBJ1-2|.
CASRQDYNYGYTF
TGCGCCAGCAGACAAGACTATAACTATGGCTACACCTTC
>TRBV29-1|TRBD1|TRBJ1-5|.
CSAGQGGQPQHF
TGCAGCGCCGGACAGGGAGGCCAGCCCCAGCATTTT
>TRBV18|.|TRBJ1-6|.
CASSPQRTSNSPLHF
TGTGCCAGCTCACCTCAAAGGACATCTAATTCACCCCTCCACTTT
>TRBV2|.|TRBJ2-3|.
CASRSSGTGTDTQYF
TGTGCCAGCAGGAGTAGCGGCACGGGCACAGATACGCAGTATTTT
>TRBV28|.|TRBJ2-5|.
CASSFQETQYF
TGTGCCAGCAGTTTTCAAGAGACCCAGTACTTC
>TRBV4-1|.|TRBJ2-3|.
CASSPDFLSTDTQYF
TGCGCCAGCAGCCCCGACTTTCTTTCCACAGATACGCAGTATTTT